This record looks at one TCR beta chain sequence and its context. The authors took PBMCs from roughly 9.5 ml fresh peripheral blood. The sample belongs to a study of T cells in Graves' hyperthyroidism and ophthalmopathy. CDR1 is LGHNT and CDR2 is FRNRAP in the germline V gene. The CDR3 extends over 13 amino acids. The V end was cut by 5 bases, the J end by 5 bases, with 9 bases between. Amplification of TCR beta CDR3 regions was performed using RNA transcripts as template. TCR CDR3 underwent first-round RT-PCR with the HTBI primer set. TCRdb reprocessed the multiplex PCR reads with MiXCR, giving one entry per CDR3 protein. Here the sample spans about 710,000 distinct CDR3 sequences, roughly 15% being singletons.

This chain uses TRBV12-5 with TRBJ2-2; D ambiguous. What was sequenced was blood. The receptor was derived from a man aged 18 to 29 with Graves' hyperthyroidism. The CDR3 here is CASGPTDTGELFF. The DNA of the CDR3 is TGTGCTAGTGGTCCGACGGATACCGGGGAGCTGTTTTTT.